A single sample is the source of the 10 T cell receptor beta chains below, sequenced in a study of shared T cell receptors in the human thymus. Measured with immunoSEQ multiplex PCR; TCRdb has only the in-frame clones, and not every one. This sample has some 400,000 clones, with 85% to 95% found just once. Sequencing was done on a sample of thymocytes. The receptors originated from a human donor.

The genes are TRBV27 and TRBJ2-3; D possibly uses TRBD1 or TRBD2 (5 bases each). Germline V gene lookup returns CDR1 MNHEY and CDR2 SMNVEV (reference sequence). Trimming removed 2 bases from V and 4 bases from J, with 13 bases in between. This CDR3 has 15 residues. The CDR3 DNA follows: TGTGCCAGCAGTTTACGCCTGAGGGGCGCAGATACGCAGTATTTT. Amino acids: CASSLRLRGADTQYF.

The chain has TRBV4-1 and TRBJ2-1; TRBD2 matches 14 bases. The CDR3 totals 22 residues. Unmatched junction bases numbered 25, after V lost 6 bases and J lost 6 bases. The germline V gene encodes CDR1 MGHRA and CDR2 YSYEKL. The CDR3 sequence: CASRKGPTLTGLAGDRRNEQFF. CDR3 DNA: TGCGCCAGCAGGAAGGGGCCAACCTTAACGGGACTAGCGGGAGATCGGCGCAATGAGCAGTTCTTC.

CDR3 loop: CASSPGTSGGTDTQYF. The CDR3 DNA reads TGTGCCAGCAGCCCCGGGACTAGCGGGGGCACAGATACGCAGTATTTT. This sequence joins TRBV7-4 and TRBJ2-3; 13 positions agree with TRBD2. The V gene end was trimmed by 5 bases and the J gene end by 1 base; junction bases not matched to a gene: 3. The CDR3 extends over 16 amino acids. The germline CDR1 and CDR2 sequences are SGHVT and SQSDAQ.

The J gene is TRBJ1-1, the V gene TRBV6-6, with 9 bases aligning to TRBD1. Germline CDR1 and CDR2: MNHNY and SVGAGI (reference sequence). This CDR3 is 16 amino acids long. J gave up 0 bases and V 2 bases, and 4 bases lay outside the gene matches. The CDR3 is CASSYVQGAMNTEAFF. The CDR3, as DNA: TGTGCCAGCAGTTACGTACAGGGGGCGATGAACACTGAAGCTTTCTTT.

The DNA of the CDR3 is TGCGCCAGCAGCCAAGGTCCAGAGAATCAGCCCCAGCATTTT. Translation: CASSQGPENQPQHF. The J gene is TRBJ1-5, the V gene TRBV4-1, with D unresolved. This CDR3 has 14 amino acids. From germline, CDR1 is MGHRA and CDR2 YSYEKL. V lost 1 base and J lost 4, with 8 bases in between.

The chain has TRBV28 and TRBJ1-4; the D is unclear. CDR1 MDHEN and CDR2 SYDVKM come from the germline V gene. CDR3 length: 16 residues. The V end lost 5 bases, the J end lost 2 bases, and 15 bases lay between the germline ends. As DNA, the CDR3 is TGTGCCAGCAGTGAGGCGGAGATGGGCACTAATGAAAAACTGTTTTTT. This sequence encodes CASSEAEMGTNEKLFF.

This clone was found a few times. This chain joins TRBV9 and TRBJ2-2; possible D gene TRBD2, 6 bases. Germline V CDR1 and CDR2: SGDLS, YYNGEE. The CDR3 totals 15 residues. Trimming stripped 2 bases from V and 0 bases from J, with 8 bases between. This chain's CDR3 is CASSVGLANTGELFF. CDR3 DNA: TGTGCCAGCAGCGTGGGACTGGCGAACACCGGGGAGCTGTTTTTT. Drawing the rest from reference TRBV9 and TRBJ2-2, the complete variable domain is DSGVTQTPKHLITATGQRVTLRCSPRSGDLSVYWYQQSLDQGLQFLIQYYNGEERAKGNILERFSAQQFPDLHSELNLSSLELGDSALYFCASSVGLANTGELFFGEGSRLTVL.

The rearrangement joins TRBV7-2 to TRBJ2-7, with 8 bases matching TRBD1. The V and J ends lost 4 bases and 7 bases, in that order; junction bases with no gene match: 9. Germline assignment: CDR1 SGHTA and CDR2 FQGNSA. The CDR3 has 14 residues. In DNA form, the CDR3 reads TGTGCCAGCAGCTCCACCCCCAGGGGGCGAGAGCAGTACTTC. Translated: CASSSTPRGREQYF.

The chain recombines TRBV10-3 with TRBJ2-7; D gene ambiguous. This CDR3 region has 16 residues. Germline V lookup: CDR1 ENHRY, CDR2 SYGVKD. Trimming took off 2 bases at V and 6 bases at J, with 20 bases between the two ends. The CDR3 reads CAISETSRTPYFEQYF. The CDR3 coding sequence is TGTGCCATCAGTGAGACAAGCAGGACCCCTTACTTCGAGCAGTACTTC.

The rearrangement uses TRBV28 and TRBJ1-2, with a weak D call TRBD1 (5 bases). This CDR3 region has 11 residues. Germline V gene sequence: CDR1 MDHEN, CDR2 SYDVKM. V lost 3 bases to trimming and J lost 8 bases, with 7 bases between them. CDR3 protein: CASSFRGGYTF. The CDR3 bases are TGTGCCAGCAGTTTTCGGGGGGGCTACACCTTC.